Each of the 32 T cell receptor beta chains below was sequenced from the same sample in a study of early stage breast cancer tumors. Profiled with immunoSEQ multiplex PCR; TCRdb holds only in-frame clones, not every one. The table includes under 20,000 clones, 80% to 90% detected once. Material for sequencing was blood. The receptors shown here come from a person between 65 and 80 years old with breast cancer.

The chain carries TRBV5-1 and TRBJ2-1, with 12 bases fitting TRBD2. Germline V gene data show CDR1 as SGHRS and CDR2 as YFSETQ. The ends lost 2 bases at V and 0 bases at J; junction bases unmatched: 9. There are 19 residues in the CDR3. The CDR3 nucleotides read TGCGCCAGCAGCTTTGGGACTAGCGGGTCTAAAAGCTCCTACAATGAGCAGTTCTTC. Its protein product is CASSFGTSGSKSSYNEQFF.

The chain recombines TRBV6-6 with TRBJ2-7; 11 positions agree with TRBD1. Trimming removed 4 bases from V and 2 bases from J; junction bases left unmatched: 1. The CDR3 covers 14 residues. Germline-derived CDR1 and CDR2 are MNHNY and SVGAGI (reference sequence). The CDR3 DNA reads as TGTGCCAGCAGTTGGGGACAGGGGGCCTACGAGCAGTACTTC. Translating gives CASSWGQGAYEQYF.

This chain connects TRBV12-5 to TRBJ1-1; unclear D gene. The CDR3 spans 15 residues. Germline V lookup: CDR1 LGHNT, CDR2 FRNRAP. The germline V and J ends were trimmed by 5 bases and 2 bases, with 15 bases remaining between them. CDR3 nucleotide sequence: TGTGCTAGTGGTCTCCTCGTGGGCCAAAACACTGAAGCTTTCTTT. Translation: CASGLLVGQNTEAFF.

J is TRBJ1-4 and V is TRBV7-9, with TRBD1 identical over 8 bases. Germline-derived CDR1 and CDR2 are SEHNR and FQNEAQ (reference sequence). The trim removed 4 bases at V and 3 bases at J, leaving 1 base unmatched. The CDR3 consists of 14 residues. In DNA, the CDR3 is TGTGCCAGCAGCTCGGGACAGGCTAATGAAAAACTGTTTTTT. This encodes CASSSGQANEKLFF.

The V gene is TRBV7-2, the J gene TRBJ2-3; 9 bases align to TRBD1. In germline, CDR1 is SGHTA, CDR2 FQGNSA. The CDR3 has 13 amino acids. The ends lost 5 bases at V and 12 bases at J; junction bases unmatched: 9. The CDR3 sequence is CASSIWPTGGQYF. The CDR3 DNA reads TGTGCCAGCAGCATTTGGCCCACAGGGGGCCAGTATTTT.

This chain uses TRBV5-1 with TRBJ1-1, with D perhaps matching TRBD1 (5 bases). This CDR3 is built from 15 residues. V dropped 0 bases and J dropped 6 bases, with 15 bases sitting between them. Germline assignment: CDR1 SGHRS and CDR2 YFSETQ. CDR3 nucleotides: TGCGCCAGCAGCTTGGAGGTCGGAGGGACGGCTGAAGCTTTCTTT. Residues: CASSLEVGGTAEAFF.

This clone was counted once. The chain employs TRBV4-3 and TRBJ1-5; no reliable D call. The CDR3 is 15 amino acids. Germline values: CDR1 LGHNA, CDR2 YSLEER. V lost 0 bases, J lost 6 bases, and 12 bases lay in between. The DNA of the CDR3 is TGCGCCAGCAGCCAAGAGGTCGGAGGGCCTCAGCCCCAGCATTTT. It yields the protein CASSQEVGGPQPQHF.

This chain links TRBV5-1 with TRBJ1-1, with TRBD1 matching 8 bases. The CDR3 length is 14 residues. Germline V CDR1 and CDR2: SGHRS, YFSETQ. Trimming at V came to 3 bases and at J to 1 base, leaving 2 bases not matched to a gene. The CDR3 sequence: CASSYGQGNTEAFF. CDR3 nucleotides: TGCGCCAGCAGCTACGGACAGGGGAACACTGAAGCTTTCTTT.

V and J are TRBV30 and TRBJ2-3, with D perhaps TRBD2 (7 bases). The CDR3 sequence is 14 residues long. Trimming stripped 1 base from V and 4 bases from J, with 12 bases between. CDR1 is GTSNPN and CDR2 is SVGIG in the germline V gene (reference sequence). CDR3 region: CAWSGTRGADTQYF. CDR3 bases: TGTGCCTGGAGTGGGACTAGGGGGGCAGATACGCAGTATTTT.

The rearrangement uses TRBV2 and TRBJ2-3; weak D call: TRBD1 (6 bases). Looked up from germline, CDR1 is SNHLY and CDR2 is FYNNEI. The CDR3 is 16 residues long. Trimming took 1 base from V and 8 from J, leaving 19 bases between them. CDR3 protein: CASSEGQGGARGTQYF. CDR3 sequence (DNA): TGTGCCAGCAGTGAAGGGCAGGGTGGGGCCAGGGGTACGCAGTATTTT.

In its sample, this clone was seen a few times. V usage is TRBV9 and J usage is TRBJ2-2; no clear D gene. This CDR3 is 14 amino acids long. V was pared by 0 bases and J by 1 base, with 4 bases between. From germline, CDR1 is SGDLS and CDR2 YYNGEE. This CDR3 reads CASSVVGNTGELFF. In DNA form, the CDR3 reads TGTGCCAGCAGCGTAGTCGGGAACACCGGGGAGCTGTTTTTT. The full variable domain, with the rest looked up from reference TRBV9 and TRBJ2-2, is DSGVTQTPKHLITATGQRVTLRCSPRSGDLSVYWYQQSLDQGLQFLIQYYNGEERAKGNILERFSAQQFPDLHSELNLSSLELGDSALYFCASSVVGNTGELFFGEGSRLTVL.

The CDR3 DNA sequence: TGTGCCAGCAGAGATTTTGCGGGACGGCCCTCTGGAAACACCATATATTTT. It is translated as CASRDFAGRPSGNTIYF. The rearrangement joins TRBV2 to TRBJ1-3; weak D call: TRBD1 (5 bases). The CDR3 loop spans 17 amino acids. Trimming pared 6 bases from V and 0 bases from J, leaving 18 bases between. Germline CDR1 SNHLY, CDR2 FYNNEI.

CDR3 in amino acids: CASSQLAGGSYEQYF. The CDR3 nucleotides are TGCGCCAGCAGCCAATTAGCGGGGGGGTCCTACGAGCAGTACTTC. J is TRBJ2-7 and V is TRBV4-3, with 11 bases lining up with TRBD2. The V gene end was trimmed by 2 bases and the J gene end by 1 base; junction bases not matched to a gene: 1. This CDR3 is 15 amino acids long. In germline, CDR1 is LGHNA, CDR2 YSLEER.

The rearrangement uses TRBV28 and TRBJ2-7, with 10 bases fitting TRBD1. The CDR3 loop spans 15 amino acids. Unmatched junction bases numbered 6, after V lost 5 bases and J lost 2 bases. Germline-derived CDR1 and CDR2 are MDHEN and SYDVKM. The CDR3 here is CASSAPGTGAYEQYF. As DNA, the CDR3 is TGTGCCAGCAGTGCCCCCGGGACAGGGGCCTACGAGCAGTACTTC.

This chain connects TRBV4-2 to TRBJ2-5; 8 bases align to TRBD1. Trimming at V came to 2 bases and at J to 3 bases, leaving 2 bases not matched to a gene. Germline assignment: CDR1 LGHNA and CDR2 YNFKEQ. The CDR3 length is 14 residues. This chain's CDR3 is CASSQTGQEETQYF. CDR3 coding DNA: TGTGCCAGCAGCCAAACGGGACAGGAAGAGACCCAGTACTTC.

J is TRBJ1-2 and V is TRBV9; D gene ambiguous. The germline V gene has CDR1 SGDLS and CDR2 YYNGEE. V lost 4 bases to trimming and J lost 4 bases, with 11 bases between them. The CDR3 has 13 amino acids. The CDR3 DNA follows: TGTGCCAGCAGCCGAGACACCAGCTATGGCTACACCTTC. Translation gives CASSRDTSYGYTF. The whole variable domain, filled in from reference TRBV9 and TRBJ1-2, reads DSGVTQTPKHLITATGQRVTLRCSPRSGDLSVYWYQQSLDQGLQFLIQYYNGEERAKGNILERFSAQQFPDLHSELNLSSLELGDSALYFCASSRDTSYGYTFGSGTRLTVV.

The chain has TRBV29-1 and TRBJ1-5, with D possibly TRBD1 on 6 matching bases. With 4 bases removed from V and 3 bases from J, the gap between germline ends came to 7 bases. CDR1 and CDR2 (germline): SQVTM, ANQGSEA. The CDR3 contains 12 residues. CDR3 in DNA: TGCAGCGTTGCAGGGGACAATCAGCCCCAGCATTTT. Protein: CSVAGDNQPQHF.

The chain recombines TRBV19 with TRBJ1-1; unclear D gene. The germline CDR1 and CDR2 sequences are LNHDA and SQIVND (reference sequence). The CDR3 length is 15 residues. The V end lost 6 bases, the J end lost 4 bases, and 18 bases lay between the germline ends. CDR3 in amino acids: CASRAMFVSRTEAFF. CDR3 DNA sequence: TGTGCCAGTAGGGCCATGTTCGTGTCCCGCACTGAAGCTTTCTTT. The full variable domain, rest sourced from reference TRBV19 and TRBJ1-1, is DGGITQSPKYLFRKEGQNVTLSCEQNLNHDAMYWYRQDPGQGLRLIYYSQIVNDFQKGDIAEGYSVSREKKESFPLTVTSAQKNPTAFYLCASRAMFVSRTEAFFGQGTRLTVV.

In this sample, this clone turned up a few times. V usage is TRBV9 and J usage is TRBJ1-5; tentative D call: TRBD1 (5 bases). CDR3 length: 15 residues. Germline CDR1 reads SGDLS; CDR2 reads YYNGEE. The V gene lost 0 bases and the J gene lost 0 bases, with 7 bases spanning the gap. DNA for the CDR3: TGTGCCAGCAGCGTAGCAGGGTATAGCAATCAGCCCCAGCATTTT. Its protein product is CASSVAGYSNQPQHF.

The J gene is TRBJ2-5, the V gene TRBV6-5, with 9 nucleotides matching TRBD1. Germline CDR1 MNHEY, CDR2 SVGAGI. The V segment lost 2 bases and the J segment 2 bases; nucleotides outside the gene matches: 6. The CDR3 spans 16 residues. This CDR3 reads CASSYTGGITQETQYF. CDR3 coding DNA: TGTGCCAGCAGTTACACAGGGGGCATCACACAAGAGACCCAGTACTTC.

This CDR3 is CASSETRQDGYTF. The CDR3 nucleotides read TGTGCCAGCAGTGAAACCCGACAGGATGGCTACACCTTC. The rearrangement joins TRBV6-5 to TRBJ1-2; D might be TRBD1 (6 bases). CDR1 MNHEY and CDR2 SVGAGI come from the germline V gene. Trimming shortened V by 5 bases and J by 6 bases, and 13 bases separated the two germline ends. The CDR3 is 13 amino acids.

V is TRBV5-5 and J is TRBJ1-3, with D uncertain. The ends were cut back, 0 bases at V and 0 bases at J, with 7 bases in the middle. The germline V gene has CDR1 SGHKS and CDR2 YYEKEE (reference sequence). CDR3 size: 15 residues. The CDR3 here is CASSLARHSGNTIYF. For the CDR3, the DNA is TGTGCCAGCAGCTTGGCGAGACACTCTGGAAACACCATATATTTT.

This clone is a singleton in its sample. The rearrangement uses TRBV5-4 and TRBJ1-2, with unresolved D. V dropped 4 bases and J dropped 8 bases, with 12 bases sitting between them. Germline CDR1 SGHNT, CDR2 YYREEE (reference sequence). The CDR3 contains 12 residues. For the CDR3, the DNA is TGTGCCAGCAGCCCAGAGGGTTACGGCTACACCTTC. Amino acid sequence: CASSPEGYGYTF.

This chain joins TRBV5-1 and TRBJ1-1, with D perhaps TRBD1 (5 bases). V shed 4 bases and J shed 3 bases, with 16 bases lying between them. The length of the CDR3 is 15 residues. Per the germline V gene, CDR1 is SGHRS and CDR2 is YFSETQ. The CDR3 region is CASSNSEGPDTEAFF. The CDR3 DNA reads TGCGCCAGCAGCAATTCGGAGGGGCCCGACACTGAAGCTTTCTTT. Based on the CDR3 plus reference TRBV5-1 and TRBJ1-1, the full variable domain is KAGVTQTPRYLIKTRGQQVTLSCSPISGHRSVSWYQQTPGQGLQFLFEYFSETQRNKGNFPGRFSGRQFSNSRSEMNVSTLELGDSALYLCASSNSEGPDTEAFFGQGTRLTVV.

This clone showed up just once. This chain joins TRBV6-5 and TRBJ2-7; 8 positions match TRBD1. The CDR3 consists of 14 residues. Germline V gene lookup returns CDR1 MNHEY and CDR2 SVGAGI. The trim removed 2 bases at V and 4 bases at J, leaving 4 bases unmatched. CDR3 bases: TGTGCCAGCAGTTACAACAGGGGGATGTACGAGCAGTACTTC. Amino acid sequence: CASSYNRGMYEQYF.

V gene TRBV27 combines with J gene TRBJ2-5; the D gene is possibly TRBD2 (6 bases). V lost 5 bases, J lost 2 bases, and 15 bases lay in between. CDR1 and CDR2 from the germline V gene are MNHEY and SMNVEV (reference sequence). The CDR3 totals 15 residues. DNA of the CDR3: TGTGCCAGCAGTATCAGACCGGGACTGCAAGAGACCCAGTACTTC. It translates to CASSIRPGLQETQYF.

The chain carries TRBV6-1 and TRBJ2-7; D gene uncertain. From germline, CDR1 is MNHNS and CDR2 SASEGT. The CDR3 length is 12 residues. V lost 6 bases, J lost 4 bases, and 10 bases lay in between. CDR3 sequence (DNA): TGTGCCAGCAGGGTCACGACTTACGAGCAGTACTTC. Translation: CASRVTTYEQYF.

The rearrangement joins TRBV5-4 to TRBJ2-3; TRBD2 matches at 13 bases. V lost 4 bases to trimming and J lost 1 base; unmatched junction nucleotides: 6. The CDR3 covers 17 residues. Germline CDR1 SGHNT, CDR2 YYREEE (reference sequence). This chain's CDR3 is CASSRYGTSGGTDTQYF. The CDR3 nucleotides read TGTGCCAGCAGCCGATATGGGACTAGCGGGGGCACAGATACGCAGTATTTT.

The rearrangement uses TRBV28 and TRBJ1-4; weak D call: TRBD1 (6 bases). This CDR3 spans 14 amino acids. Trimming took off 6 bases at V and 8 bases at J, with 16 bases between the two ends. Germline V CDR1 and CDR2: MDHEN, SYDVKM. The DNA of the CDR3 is TGTGCCAGCAGCGGGGAGGGGGTACGGGAAAAACTGTTTTTT. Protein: CASSGEGVREKLFF.

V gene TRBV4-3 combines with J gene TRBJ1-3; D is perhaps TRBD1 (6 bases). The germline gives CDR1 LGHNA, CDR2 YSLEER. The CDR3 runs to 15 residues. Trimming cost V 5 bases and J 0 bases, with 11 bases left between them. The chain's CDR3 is CASSIDRSSGNTIYF. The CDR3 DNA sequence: TGCGCCAGCAGCATTGACAGGAGCTCTGGAAACACCATATATTTT.

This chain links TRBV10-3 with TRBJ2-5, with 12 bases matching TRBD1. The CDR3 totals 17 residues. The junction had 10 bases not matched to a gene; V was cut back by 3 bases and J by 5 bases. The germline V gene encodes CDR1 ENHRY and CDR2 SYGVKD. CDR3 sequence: CAISEQKGQGAGETQYF. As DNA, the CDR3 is TGTGCCATCAGTGAACAAAAGGGACAGGGGGCAGGGGAGACCCAGTACTTC.

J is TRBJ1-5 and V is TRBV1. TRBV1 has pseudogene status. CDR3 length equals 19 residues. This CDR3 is CTSSQVVPPVELSNQPQHF. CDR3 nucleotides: TGCACCAGCAGCCAAGTTGTACCGCCGGTGGAGTTAAGCAATCAGCCCCAGCATTTT.